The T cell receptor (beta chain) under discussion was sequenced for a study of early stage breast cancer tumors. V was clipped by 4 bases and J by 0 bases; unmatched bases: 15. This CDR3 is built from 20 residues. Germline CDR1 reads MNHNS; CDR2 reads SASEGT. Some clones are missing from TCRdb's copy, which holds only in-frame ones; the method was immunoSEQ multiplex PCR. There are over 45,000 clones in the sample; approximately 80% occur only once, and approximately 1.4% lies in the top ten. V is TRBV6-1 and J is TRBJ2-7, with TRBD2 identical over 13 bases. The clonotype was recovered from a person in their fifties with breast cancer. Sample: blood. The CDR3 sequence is CASSGLGGTSGGGYSYEQYF. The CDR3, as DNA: TGTGCCAGCAGTGGACTGGGGGGTACTAGCGGGGGGGGATACTCCTACGAGCAGTACTTC.